These 8 T cell receptor beta chains came from one sample sequenced in a study of blood T cell repertoires in COVID-19. Using immunoSEQ multiplex PCR, the repertoire was profiled, and TCRdb retains in-frame clones only, with some absent. The sample has tens of thousands of clones; 80% to 90% are singletons. The material sequenced was PBMCs or T cells enriched from blood (not recorded which). These receptors were taken from a woman in her forties or fifties with acute COVID-19.

The chain carries TRBV5-4 and TRBJ1-4; 10 bases map to TRBD1. Germline V gives CDR1 SGHNT, CDR2 YYREEE (reference sequence). The CDR3 is made up of 16 amino acids. The V and J ends lost 4 bases and 6 bases, in that order; junction bases with no gene match: 9. This CDR3 reads CASSTWTGGTDEKLFF. The CDR3 DNA follows: TGTGCCAGCAGCACATGGACAGGGGGTACGGATGAAAAACTGTTTTTT.

V and J are TRBV7-2 and TRBJ2-1, with 7 bases that match TRBD2. Germline V gene sequence: CDR1 SGHTA, CDR2 FQGNSA. V lost 4 bases to trimming and J lost 1 base; unmatched junction nucleotides: 7. The CDR3 covers 16 residues. CDR3 amino acids: CASSSQAGPSYNEQFF. CDR3 sequence (DNA): TGTGCCAGCAGCTCCCAAGCGGGACCTTCCTACAATGAGCAGTTCTTC.

V usage is TRBV6-5 and J usage is TRBJ2-3; 8 bases match TRBD2. CDR3 size: 14 residues. Germline CDR1 and CDR2: MNHEY and SVGAGI. The ends lost 7 bases at V and 1 base at J; junction bases unmatched: 4. CDR3: CASMYSGGTDTQYF. DNA of the CDR3: TGTGCCAGCATGTATAGCGGGGGCACAGATACGCAGTATTTT.

This chain uses TRBV9 with TRBJ2-1, with 10 bases matching TRBD2. Germline trimming cut 4 bases from V and 5 bases from J; bases unmatched to any gene: 6. Germline V lookup: CDR1 SGDLS, CDR2 YYNGEE. The CDR3 totals 15 residues. This chain's CDR3 is CASSPRLAGNNEQFF. The CDR3 region has the DNA TGTGCCAGCAGCCCCCGACTAGCGGGCAACAATGAGCAGTTCTTC.

V gene TRBV15 combines with J gene TRBJ2-1; 7 nucleotides match TRBD2. The CDR3 runs 15 residues. Trimming removed 3 bases from V and 2 bases from J; junction bases left unmatched: 4. CDR1 LNHNV and CDR2 YYDKDF come from the germline V gene (reference sequence). CDR3 nucleotides: TGTGCCACCAGCAGCTCTAGCGGTCCCTACAATGAGCAGTTCTTC. Encoded protein: CATSSSSGPYNEQFF.

This chain connects TRBV7-6 to TRBJ1-1; D possibly corresponds to TRBD1 (5 bases). Germline assignment: CDR1 SGHVS and CDR2 FNYEAQ. Between the trimmed V and J ends, which lost 1 base and 0 bases, there was a span of 9 bases. This CDR3 is built from 15 residues. The chain's CDR3 is CASSLGAGLNTEAFF. CDR3 coding DNA: TGTGCCAGCAGCTTAGGGGCAGGGCTGAACACTGAAGCTTTCTTT.

The CDR3 DNA is TGTGCCAGCTCACCACGGAGCGGTGACGCCTACGAGCAGTACTTC. Encoded protein: CASSPRSGDAYEQYF. This chain links TRBV18 with TRBJ2-7; maybe TRBD2 (5 bases). Trimming left V 1 base short and J 2 bases short, with 12 bases between. The CDR3 length is 15 residues. CDR1 KGHSH and CDR2 LQKENI come from the germline V gene.

This clone showed up just once. The chain is built from TRBV5-4 and TRBJ1-6; the match to TRBD1 covers 12 bases. Per germline, CDR1 SGHNT and CDR2 YYREEE (reference sequence). The CDR3 has 19 residues. V was clipped by 4 bases and J by 1 base; unmatched bases: 9. The CDR3: CASSRAGQGARSYNSPLHF. In nucleotides, the CDR3 is TGTGCCAGCAGCCGAGCGGGACAGGGGGCGCGGTCCTATAATTCACCCCTCCACTTT.